One sample yielded the 8 T cell receptor gamma chains listed below, sequenced in a study of intestinal T cells in coeliac disease. For each case, the template was genomic DNA from ten approximately 5-µm formalin-fixed paraffin-embedded scrolls. TRG repertoires were amplified with LymphoTrack primers from approximately 0.2 ug of biopsy DNA. TCRdb ran CATT on the multiplex PCR reads. Here the sample spans approximately 2,000 gamma-chain clones, 45% to 55% being singletons. The sequenced material came from a duodenal biopsy. These receptor sequences come from a human donor with celiac disease.

In its sample, this clone was seen a few times. The chain recombines TRGV2 with TRGJP2. V was clipped by 6 bases and J by 1 base; unmatched bases: 2. The germline CDR1 and CDR2 sequences are EGSNGY and YDSYNSKV. CDR3 length: 13 amino acids. The CDR3 nucleotides are TGTGCCACCTGGACTAGTAGTGATTGGATCAAGACGTTT. It encodes CATWTSSDWIKTF.

The chain joins TRGV3 to TRGJP1. Germline loops: CDR1 VTNTFY, CDR2 YDVSTARD (reference sequence). Trimming took 3 bases from V and 0 from J; bases not matched to a gene: 7. There are 16 residues in the CDR3. CDR3 sequence (DNA): TGTGCCACCTGGGACGACGGTTATACCACTGGTTGGTTCAAGATATTT. Translation gives CATWDDGYTTGWFKIF.

V and J are TRGV9 and TRGJ1 or TRGJ2. This CDR3 is built from 13 residues. V lost 3 bases to trimming and J lost 2 bases; unmatched junction nucleotides: 4. Germline CDR1 and CDR2: GITISATS and ISYDGTV (reference sequence). The CDR3 nucleotides read TGTGCCTTGTGGGAGCCAGATTATTATAAGAAACTCTTT. Protein product: CALWEPDYYKKLF.

The count of this clone is one. A much larger clone is a single base away; this may be a read error. The V and J genes are TRGV8 and TRGJP2. The CDR3 consists of 15 residues. CDR1 is VENAVY and CDR2 is YDSYNSRV in the germline V gene. The CDR3 loop reads CATRDWPGRDWIKTF. The CDR3 DNA sequence: TGTGCCACCCGGGATTGGCCAGGGCGTGATTGGATCAAGACGTTT.

On this clone: A much larger clone differs by one base, so this may be a read error. The chain employs TRGV10 and TRGJP1. TRGV10 is reported as an ORF; its role is uncertain. The junction had 25 bases not matched to a gene; V was cut back by 8 bases and J by 0 bases. The CDR3 runs to 21 residues. The CDR3 protein is CAAWDSVPLPGVYTTGWFKIF. The CDR3 nucleotides are TGTGCTGCGTGGGATTCGGTCCCCCTTCCGGGAGTATATACCACTGGTTGGTTCAAGATATTT.

This clone is classed as large. The sample carries other DNA sequences with the same CDR3. The genes are TRGV2 and TRGJ1 or TRGJ2. CDR1 is EGSNGY and CDR2 is YDSYNSKV in the germline V gene. The CDR3 is made up of 13 amino acids. V shed 0 bases, J shed 4 bases, and the junction held 3 bases outside the gene matches. Here the CDR3 reads CATWDGRYYKKLF. CDR3 DNA: TGTGCCACCTGGGACGGGCGATATTATAAGAAACTCTTT.

This clone is labeled large (0.1 to 1%). The same CDR3 also results from other DNA sequences found in this sample. The chain has TRGV3 and TRGJP2. Germline CDR1 is VTNTFY and CDR2 is YDVSTARD (reference sequence). V trimming: 0 bases; J trimming: 6 bases; junction bases outside the gene matches: 7. The CDR3 is 15 residues long. Here the CDR3 reads CATWDRLRGDWIKTF. The CDR3 DNA is TGTGCCACCTGGGACAGGCTTAGGGGTGATTGGATCAAGACGTTT.

The chain joins TRGV9 to TRGJ1 or TRGJ2. From germline, CDR1 is GITISATS and CDR2 ISYDGTV (reference sequence). There are 14 residues in the CDR3. V trimming: 2 bases; J trimming: 3 bases; junction bases outside the gene matches: 7. This CDR3 is CALWEAFLYYKKLF. As DNA, the CDR3 is TGTGCCTTGTGGGAGGCCTTTCTTTATTATAAGAAACTCTTT.